The 10 T cell receptor beta chains listed next were all sequenced from one sample in a study of T cells in Graves' hyperthyroidism and ophthalmopathy. From RNA transcripts, TCR beta CDR3 regions were amplified. When the TCR CDR3 underwent first-round RT-PCR, the HTBI primer set was used. One entry per CDR3 protein results from TCRdb running MiXCR on the multiplex PCR reads. Here the sample spans 540,000 or so distinct CDR3 sequences, around 14% being singletons. The sample taken for sequencing was blood. These TCRs come from a woman aged 25 to 45 with Graves' hyperthyroidism.

The chain carries TRBV18 and TRBJ2-5; 9 bases map to TRBD1. From germline, CDR1 is KGHSH and CDR2 LQKENI. The J segment lost 4 bases and the V segment lost 0 bases, leaving 6 bases of the junction unmatched. CDR3 size: 16 residues. CDR3 amino acids: CASSPPSGQGRETQYF. DNA for the CDR3: TGTGCCAGCTCACCACCCTCGGGACAGGGCAGAGAGACCCAGTACTTC.

The chain recombines TRBV4-2 with TRBJ1-3; D may be TRBD1 (5 bases). Germline V lookup: CDR1 LGHNA, CDR2 YNFKEQ. This CDR3 region has 19 residues. Trimming left V 1 base short and J 0 bases short, with 19 bases between. The CDR3 DNA reads as TGTGCCAGCAGCCAAGTTTACGACAGCGGGCCAAGCTCTGGAAACACCATATATTTT. The encoded protein is CASSQVYDSGPSSGNTIYF.

This clonotype occurred many times. The chain is built from TRBV28 and TRBJ2-5; D is undetermined. CDR3 length: 14 residues. Germline CDR1 is MDHEN and CDR2 is SYDVKM. Trimming pared 5 bases from V and 1 base from J, leaving 11 bases between. This CDR3 is CASSPSTFQETQYF. The CDR3 DNA follows: TGTGCCAGCAGTCCCTCGACATTCCAAGAGACCCAGTACTTC.

This clonotype was counted many times. The chain combines TRBV6-1 with TRBJ2-7; D unclear. Germline V gene sequence: CDR1 MNHNS, CDR2 SASEGT. The CDR3 is 16 residues long. V lost 0 bases, J lost 3 bases, and 15 bases lay in between. CDR3 nucleotide sequence: TGTGCCAGCAGTGAAGCGATTGCGGAAAAGTACTACGAGCAGTACTTC. As protein: CASSEAIAEKYYEQYF.

The sample holds many counts of this clonotype. V is TRBV27 and J is TRBJ1-5; D may be TRBD1 (6 bases). The CDR3 consists of 14 residues. With 2 bases removed from V and 2 bases from J, the gap between germline ends came to 7 bases. CDR1 is MNHEY, CDR2 SMNVEV, per germline (reference sequence). The CDR3 loop is CASSLRTGNQPQHF. DNA for the CDR3: TGTGCCAGCAGTTTAAGGACAGGCAATCAGCCCCAGCATTTT.

V is TRBV6-1 and J is TRBJ2-3; possibly TRBD1 or TRBD2 for D (6 bases each). CDR1 and CDR2 from the germline V gene are MNHNS and SASEGT. The CDR3 has 14 residues. V was clipped by 7 bases and J by 7 bases, with 18 bases between them. CDR3 nucleotides: TGTGCCAGCATGCGCAAGGGGGGATTTAATACGCAGTATTTT. This sequence encodes CASMRKGGFNTQYF.

This clonotype was recorded at least ten times. V usage is TRBV11-2 and J usage is TRBJ2-7; D remains ambiguous. V was cut by 0 bases and J by 7 bases, with 10 bases left in between. Germline V lookup: CDR1 SGHAT, CDR2 FQNNGV. The CDR3 extends over 13 amino acids. The CDR3 nucleotides are TGTGCCAGCAGCTTAGATCCCCCCTTGGAGCAGTACTTC. This encodes CASSLDPPLEQYF.

In this sample, this clonotype turned up a few times. The chain is built from TRBV30 and TRBJ2-7; 10 positions match TRBD1. CDR1 is GTSNPN and CDR2 is SVGIG in the germline V gene (reference sequence). The CDR3 is 15 residues long. V lost 5 bases to trimming and J lost 4 bases; unmatched junction nucleotides: 11. CDR3 in DNA: TGTGCCTGGGTCAGAAGACAGGGGGCGGTATACGAGCAGTACTTC. Protein sequence: CAWVRRQGAVYEQYF.

The rearrangement links TRBV15 to TRBJ1-4; possible D gene TRBD1, 6 bases. The CDR3 is 17 amino acids. CDR1 and CDR2 from the germline V gene are LNHNV and YYDKDF (reference sequence). V lost 0 bases and J lost 10, with 21 bases in between. In DNA, the CDR3 is TGTGCCACCAGCAGAGATATCGTTCGGGGGGCAAGTGGAAAACTGTTTTTT. Protein sequence: CATSRDIVRGASGKLFF.

This clonotype was observed a handful of times. This may come from a read error, since a much larger clone is one base off. This chain connects TRBV30 to TRBJ1-1; D ambiguous. Per germline, CDR1 GTSNPN and CDR2 SVGIG (reference sequence). The CDR3 covers 12 residues. CDR3 bases: TGTGCCTGGAGTGTACTCGGCACTGAAGCTTCCTTT. Protein: CAWSVLGTEASF.